This T cell receptor (beta chain) derives from a study of blood T cell repertoires in COVID-19. Trimming took off 6 bases at V and 3 bases at J, with 18 bases between the two ends. Germline CDR1 MGHDK, CDR2 SYGVNS. The CDR3 consists of 16 residues. This table comes from immunoSEQ multiplex PCR, and its TCRdb copy is limited to in-frame clones, with some not included. The sample lists about 58,000 clones, about four fifths occurring once. The sequence derives from a human donor in a cohort sampled during active COVID-19. The sequenced material came from peripheral blood. This sequence joins TRBV25-1 and TRBJ2-1, with D possibly TRBD2 on 6 matching bases. The CDR3 DNA reads as TGTGCCAGCAGGACGAGGGACTTACGTATCTACAATGAGCAGTTCTTC. Translation gives CASRTRDLRIYNEQFF.